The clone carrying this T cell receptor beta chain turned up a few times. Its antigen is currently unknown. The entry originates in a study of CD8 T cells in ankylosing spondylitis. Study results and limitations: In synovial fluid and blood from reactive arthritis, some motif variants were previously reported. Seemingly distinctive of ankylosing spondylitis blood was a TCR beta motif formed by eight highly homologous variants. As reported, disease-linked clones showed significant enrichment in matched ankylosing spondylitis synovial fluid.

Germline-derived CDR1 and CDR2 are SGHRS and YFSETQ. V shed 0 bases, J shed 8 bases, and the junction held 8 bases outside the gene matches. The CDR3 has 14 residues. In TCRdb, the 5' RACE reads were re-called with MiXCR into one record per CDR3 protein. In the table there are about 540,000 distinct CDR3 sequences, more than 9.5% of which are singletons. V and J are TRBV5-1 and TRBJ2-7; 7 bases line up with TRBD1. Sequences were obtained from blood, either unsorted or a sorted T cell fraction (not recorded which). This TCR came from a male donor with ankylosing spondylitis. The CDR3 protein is CASSLGQGNSKQYF. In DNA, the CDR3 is TGCGCCAGCAGCTTGGGACAGGGAAACAGCAAGCAGTACTTC.